What follows describes a single TCR beta chain. This clonotype has at least ten counts. This clone's antigen is unknown. No much larger clone exists at a distance of one base, and base qualities are not known. In light of the paper, this sample's time point label describes: healthy volunteer bleed at 2 weeks. Total RNA was extracted from unfractionated whole blood collected in Tempus Blood RNA tubes. As TCR sequencing controls, 4 or 5 healthy volunteers were used, with blood taken at day 0, 2 weeks and 6 weeks. The library was generated by RACE. The reads were generated on a NextSeq 500. Library preparation attached unique molecular identifiers to individual cDNA molecules for quantitative, reproducible TCR counting. The source study handled its data this way. The median number of TCRs per sample was over 85,000, ranging from roughly 20,000 to 690,600. The Decombinator software suite was used to annotate V, J and CDR3 in the TCR reads. For PS versus PT1 abundance plots, all samples were subsampled to the same number of TCRs (28,000). Expanded TCRs were defined as absent before sensitization and observed at least eight times at the 2-week time point. In TCRdb, the public reads were trimmed at Q25 with fastp and aligned with MiXCR, with productive beta chains retained. For every CDR3 protein sequence, its rows merge into one entry that carries the most common genes and DNA. Clone size and V and J calls follow TCRdb, not the original study. Recorded for this sample are tens of thousands of distinct CDR3 sequences; 6.5% to 9% of them occurred a single time. Together, the top ten hold approximately 9.9% of the sample.

This specimen belongs to a study of human T cells and chemical hapten exposure (TCRdb year 2021). For the study in its entirety: Libraries were pooled for sequencing, and per-sample TCR yields varied mainly because of small differences in library volumes within the pool. Each blood RNA sample was used to sequence both TCR alpha and TCR beta chains. Peripheral blood TCR repertoire changes were tracked in vivo in alopecia patients during primary and secondary sensitization to the hapten diphenylcyclopropenone (DPC). Study-level results and caveats: DPC sensitization did not change how many TCRs were above 1 in 1000 frequency, and no evidence was found of alterations in global repertoire structure. Repeated subsampling changed both the strength of the expansion versus patch-test correlation and the threshold at which the correlation became significant.

CDR1 is given as MNHEY and CDR2 as SVGAGI, both from the germline V gene. The CDR3 covers 11 residues, taking in both the cysteine and the phenylalanine. Only CDR3 DNA is held: 33 bases, read in frame from base 1. The sequence was collected from a human donor in good health. Some clones in this sample may be carry-over from other donors' samples. The rearranged chain carries TRBV6-5 and TRBJ1-2; no D gene can be assigned with confidence. Input material: whole blood. The CDR3 loop reads CAAGANYGYTF. The DNA sequence follows: TGTGCTGCCGGCGCTAACTATGGCTACACCTTC.